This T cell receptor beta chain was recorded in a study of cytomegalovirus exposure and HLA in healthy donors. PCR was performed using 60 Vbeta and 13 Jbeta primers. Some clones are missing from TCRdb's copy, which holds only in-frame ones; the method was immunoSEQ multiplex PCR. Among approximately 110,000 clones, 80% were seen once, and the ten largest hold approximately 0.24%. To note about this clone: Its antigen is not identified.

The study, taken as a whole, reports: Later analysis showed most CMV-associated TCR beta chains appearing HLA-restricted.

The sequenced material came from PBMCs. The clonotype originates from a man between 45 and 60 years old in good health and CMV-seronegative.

The CDR3 bases are TGTGCCATCAGAGGGGGACTAGCGGTCCAAGAGACCCAGTACTTC. Protein product: CAIRGGLAVQETQYF. The genes are TRBV10-3 and TRBJ2-5; the match to TRBD2 covers 11 bases. Germline values: CDR1 ENHRY, CDR2 SYGVKD. The CDR3 runs 15 residues. Unmatched junction bases numbered 4, after V lost 6 bases and J lost 1 base.